Following are 9 T cell receptor beta chains from one sample sequenced in a study of CD8 T cells in ankylosing spondylitis. Overall study findings and caveats: What appeared characteristic of ankylosing spondylitis blood was a TCR beta motif of fewer than ten highly homologous variants.

These TCRs are of unknown antigen specificity. TCRdb fed the 5' RACE reads into MiXCR, producing one record per CDR3 protein. The repertoire holds fewer than 400,000 distinct CDR3 sequences, with roughly 8% as singletons. Sequencing used blood, either unsorted or a sorted T cell fraction (not recorded which). The receptors here all came from a male donor with ankylosing spondylitis.

V usage is TRBV28 and J usage is TRBJ2-5, with TRBD2 matching 11 bases. The V gene end was trimmed by 1 base and the J gene end by 7 bases; junction bases not matched to a gene: 8. CDR3 length: 16 residues. CDR1 MDHEN and CDR2 SYDVKM come from the germline V gene. The CDR3 here is CASSLLAGGPDLTQYF. The CDR3 DNA sequence: TGTGCCAGCAGTTTATTAGCGGGAGGGCCTGATTTGACCCAGTACTTC.

This clonotype was counted between two and nine times. V usage is TRBV29-1 and J usage is TRBJ1-4; tentative D call: TRBD1 (6 bases). V lost 7 bases and J lost 5, with 11 bases in between. Germline assignment: CDR1 SQVTM and CDR2 ANQGSEA. CDR3 length: 12 amino acids. CDR3 protein: CSGTVENEKLFF. For the CDR3, the DNA is TGCAGCGGGACAGTCGAAAATGAAAAACTGTTTTTT.

This clonotype was found a few times. The chain recombines TRBV28 with TRBJ2-2; D is undetermined. Germline CDR1 MDHEN, CDR2 SYDVKM. The CDR3 contains 13 residues. Trimming cost V 2 bases and J 6 bases, with 7 bases left between them. For the CDR3, the DNA is TGTGCCAGCAGTTTACCCTTTTCCGGGGAGCTGTTTTTT. Translation: CASSLPFSGELFF.

This clonotype has just a few counts. This chain joins TRBV7-2 and TRBJ2-1, with 10 bases aligning to TRBD2. CDR3 length: 18 residues. Germline V gives CDR1 SGHTA, CDR2 FQGNSA. V dropped 2 bases and J dropped 2; count of bases not matched to a gene: 9. CDR3 loop: CASSLYASGRGAYNEQFF. CDR3 nucleotide sequence: TGTGCCAGCAGCTTATACGCTAGCGGGAGAGGAGCCTACAATGAGCAGTTCTTC.

This clonotype was detected ten times or more. The rearrangement links TRBV5-1 to TRBJ2-1; maybe TRBD2 (6 bases). Trimming took off 4 bases at V and 2 bases at J, with 19 bases between the two ends. CDR1 and CDR2 (germline): SGHRS, YFSETQ. The CDR3 has 17 amino acids. The CDR3 DNA reads TGCGCCAGCAGCCCCCACCGGGAGTCGAGGGCCTACAATGAGCAGTTCTTC. This codes for CASSPHRESRAYNEQFF.

The chain is built from TRBV20-1 and TRBJ1-4; 7 bases align to TRBD1. In germline, CDR1 is DFQATT, CDR2 SNEGSKA (reference sequence). The CDR3 has 16 amino acids. V was pared by 3 bases and J by 5 bases, with 12 bases of the junction left unmatched. CDR3 sequence: CSASTGLVRGNEKLFF. The CDR3, as DNA: TGCAGTGCTAGTACGGGCCTAGTCAGGGGGAATGAAAAACTGTTTTTT.

This clonotype showed up many times. This rearrangement joins TRBV11-1 to TRBJ2-1; 10 bases agree with TRBD2. Germline V CDR1 and CDR2: SGHAT, FQDESV (reference sequence). The CDR3 sequence is 21 residues long. Losses at the gene ends were 5 bases for V and 0 bases for J; bases not matched to a gene: 19. The CDR3 DNA is TGTGCCAGCAGCCCGACAGGTCTGAGAGCGGGAGGGATAAGCTCCTACAATGAGCAGTTCTTC. It codes for CASSPTGLRAGGISSYNEQFF.

This clonotype was found many times. This chain links TRBV27 with TRBJ2-7; no clear D. This CDR3 spans 15 amino acids. From germline, CDR1 is MNHEY and CDR2 SMNVEV (reference sequence). V lost 8 bases and J lost 0, with 17 bases in between. This CDR3 is CASGTSRLPSYEQYF. For the CDR3, the DNA is TGTGCCAGCGGTACATCGCGGTTACCCTCCTACGAGCAGTACTTC.

This clonotype was observed many times. The J gene is TRBJ2-7, the V gene TRBV20-1; 8 nucleotides align to TRBD1. This CDR3 comprises 15 residues. V lost 6 bases and J lost 4; bases outside the gene matches: 14. Germline V gene sequence: CDR1 DFQATT, CDR2 SNEGSKA (reference sequence). CDR3 bases: TGCAGTGCCTCAACCTCGGACAGGGCCGAATACGAGCAGTACTTC. It translates to CSASTSDRAEYEQYF.